This T cell receptor beta chain stems from a study of blood T cell repertoires in COVID-19. Germline CDR1 and CDR2: SEHNR and FQNEAQ (reference sequence). The CDR3 runs to 14 residues. The V and J ends lost 1 base and 10 bases, in that order; junction bases with no gene match: 8. Measured with immunoSEQ multiplex PCR; TCRdb has only the in-frame clones, and not every one. The table has 150,000 to 200,000 clones, approximately 86% seen once; the top ten hold about 9.1%. The material sequenced was peripheral blood. This clonotype was obtained from an elderly woman with acute or convalescent COVID-19. The chain is built from TRBV7-9 and TRBJ1-2; 8 positions agree with TRBD1. DNA of the CDR3: TGTGCCAGCAGCTTAGAATCAGACAGGGGAGACTACACCTTC. As protein: CASSLESDRGDYTF.